The clone carrying this TCR beta chain was found many times. TCRdb re-derived calls from the 5' RACE reads in MiXCR, one entry per CDR3 protein. The data hold approximately 30,000 distinct CDR3 sequences, with 5.6% observed a single time. The source of the sample is a study of early T cells in non-severe SARS-CoV-2 infection. Trimming took off 5 bases at V and 5 bases at J, with 26 bases between the two ends. Germline V CDR1 and CDR2: SGHNT, YYREEE (reference sequence). CDR3 size: 18 residues. The chain employs TRBV5-4 and TRBJ2-1, with D tentatively TRBD2 (5 bases). The source material was whole blood. This TCR was sampled from an adult who was a healthcare worker with PCR-confirmed SARS-CoV-2 infection or an uninfected control (not recorded which). The CDR3 DNA reads as TGTGCCAGCAGTCTCAAATACGAGCGTGGGAGAGCAGACAATGAGCAGTTCTTC. Protein: CASSLKYERGRADNEQFF.